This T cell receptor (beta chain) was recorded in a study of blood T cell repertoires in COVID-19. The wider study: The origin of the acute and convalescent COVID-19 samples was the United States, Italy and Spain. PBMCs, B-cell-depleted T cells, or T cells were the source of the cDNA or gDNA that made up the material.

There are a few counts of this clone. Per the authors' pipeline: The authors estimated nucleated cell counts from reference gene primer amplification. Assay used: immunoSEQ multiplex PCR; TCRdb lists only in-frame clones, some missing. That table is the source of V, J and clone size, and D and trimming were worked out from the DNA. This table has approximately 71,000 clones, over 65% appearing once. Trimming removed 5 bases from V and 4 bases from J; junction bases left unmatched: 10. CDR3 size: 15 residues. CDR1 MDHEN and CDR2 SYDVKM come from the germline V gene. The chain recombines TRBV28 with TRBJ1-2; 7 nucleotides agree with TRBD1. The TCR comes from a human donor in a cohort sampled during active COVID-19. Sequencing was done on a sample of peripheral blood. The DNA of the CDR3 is TGTGCCAGCAGTGCTGCAACAGGGGAATCCTATGGCTACACCTTC. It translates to CASSAATGESYGYTF.